This T cell receptor (beta chain) was obtained from a study of cytomegalovirus exposure and HLA in healthy donors. Study outcomes and limitations: When a later analysis was performed, an Asian-associated ancestry cluster reportedly had fewer N-insertions than the roughly 700-donor mean. Reportedly, TCR beta sequences accurately predicted HLA-A and HLA-B alleles in most subjects.

The study ran its PCR with 60 Vbeta and 13 Jbeta primers. Repertoires were generated with immunoSEQ multiplex PCR, while TCRdb's copy carries only in-frame clones and drops some. The top ten hold roughly 1.6% of the sample, which has a few hundred thousand clones, 80% to 95% seen once. As regards this clone: Its matching antigen is unknown.

Germline values: CDR1 MNHEY, CDR2 SMNVEV (reference sequence). CDR3 length equals 14 residues. The V gene lost 9 bases and the J gene lost 5 bases, with 19 bases spanning the gap. The sequence was obtained from a girl aged 2 to 10 in good health and CMV-seronegative. The chain couples TRBV27 to TRBJ2-5; possibly TRBD1 for D (6 bases). The sample was PBMCs. CDR3 in DNA: TGTGCCAGTTGGCTGGGGGCGGGTCGGGAGACCCAGTACTTC. Translated: CASWLGAGRETQYF.